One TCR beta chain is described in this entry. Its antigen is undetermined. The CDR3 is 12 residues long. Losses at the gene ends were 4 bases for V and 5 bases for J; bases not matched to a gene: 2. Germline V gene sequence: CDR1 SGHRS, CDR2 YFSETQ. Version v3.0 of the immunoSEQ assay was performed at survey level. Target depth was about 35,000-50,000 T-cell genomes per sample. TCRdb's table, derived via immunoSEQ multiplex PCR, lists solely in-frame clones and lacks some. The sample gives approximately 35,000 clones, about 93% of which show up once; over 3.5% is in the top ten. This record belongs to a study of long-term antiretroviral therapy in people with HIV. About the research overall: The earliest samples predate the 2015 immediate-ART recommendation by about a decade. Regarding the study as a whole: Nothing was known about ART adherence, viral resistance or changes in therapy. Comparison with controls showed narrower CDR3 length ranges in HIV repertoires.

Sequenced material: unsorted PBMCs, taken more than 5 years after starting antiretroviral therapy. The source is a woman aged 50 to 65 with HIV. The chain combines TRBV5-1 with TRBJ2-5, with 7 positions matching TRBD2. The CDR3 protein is CASSLTSETQYF. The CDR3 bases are TGCGCCAGCAGCCTGACTAGCGAGACCCAGTACTTC.